This T cell receptor (beta chain) was profiled in a study of shared clonotypes between healthy human individuals. Sorted-subset replicate PCRs used about 0.2 ug of genomic DNA. This amount corresponded to some 32,000 T cell genomes. Assay used: immunoSEQ multiplex PCR; TCRdb lists only in-frame clones, some missing. The sample has 1.5 million to 2.5 million clones; about 95% are singletons. The V end lost 2 bases, the J end lost 0 bases, and 10 bases lay between the germline ends. CDR3 size: 15 residues. Germline lookup yields CDR1 MNHNS and CDR2 SASEGT. CD8 cells regarded as naive lacked CD45RO, were positively chosen for CCR7, and omitted terminally differentiated effector memory CD45RA+ cells. On this clone itself: Its antigen is not identified.

General study findings and limits: Relative to their counterparts shared across all four donors, non-shared clonotypes exhibited diminished generation probabilities. With four donors compared, 4.5% to 6.5% of naive CD4 clonotypes were shared.

The V and J genes are TRBV6-1 and TRBJ1-1, with unresolved D. Sequencing was carried out using naive CD8+ T cells sorted from blood. The sequence was collected from a man younger than 35 in good health. The CDR3 region is CASSEMVSLNTEAFF. DNA of the CDR3: TGTGCCAGCAGTGAAATGGTCAGCCTGAACACTGAAGCTTTCTTT.